This is a list of T cell receptor beta chains from one sample in a study of control samples from healthy donors and cancer patients. Here immunoSEQ multiplex PCR was the method, and the copy in TCRdb shows in-frame clones only, minus some. The sample yields around 110,000 clones, 85% to 95% seen once. The specimen was blood. These receptors all stem from a young man in good health. Each CDR3 is given with its conserved first and last residue. D genes are given only for firm matches. Expanded clones get a size class; other rows say once, few or many, or leave the size out.

CDR3 protein: CASSSQPADQETQYF
CDR3 DNA: TGTGCCAGCAGCTCCCAACCTGCGGACCAAGAGACCCAGTACTTC
V gene: TRBV5-4
J gene: TRBJ2-5
D gene: -
clone size: once

CDR3 protein: CASSLDVGPLPYGYTF
CDR3 DNA: TGTGCCAGCAGCTTGGACGTGGGGCCGCTCCCCTATGGCTACACCTTC
V gene: TRBV5-5
J gene: TRBJ1-2
D gene: -
clone size: -

CDR3 protein: CASSYLDRTQYF
CDR3 DNA: TGTGCCAGCAGTTACTTGGACAGAACGCAGTATTTT
V gene: TRBV6-6
J gene: TRBJ2-3
D gene: -
clone size: -

CDR3 protein: CASSTTPRTDTQYF
CDR3 DNA: TGTGCCAGCAGCACGACACCTCGCACAGATACGCAGTATTTT
V gene: TRBV5-4
J gene: TRBJ2-3
D gene: -
clone size: -

CDR3 protein: CASSSPSDHGYTF
CDR3 DNA: TGTGCCAGCAGCTCACCGTCTGATCATGGCTACACCTTC
V gene: TRBV7-9
J gene: TRBJ1-2
D gene: -
clone size: -

CDR3 protein: CASSLGVGEAKQYF
CDR3 DNA: TGTGCCAGCAGCTTAGGGGTAGGGGAGGCTAAGCAGTACTTC
V gene: TRBV7-9
J gene: TRBJ2-7
D gene: -
clone size: -

CDR3 protein: CASSEWLGNFNYGYTF
CDR3 DNA: TGTGCCAGCAGTGAGTGGTTGGGAAACTTTAACTATGGCTACACCTTC
V gene: TRBV6-1
J gene: TRBJ1-2
D gene: -
clone size: -

CDR3 protein: CASSLPDSASPQHF
CDR3 DNA: TGTGCCAGCAGCTTGCCGGACTCCGCTAGCCCCCAGCATTTT
V gene: TRBV5-5
J gene: TRBJ1-5
D gene: -
clone size: -

CDR3 protein: CASSMGQVREKLFF
CDR3 DNA: TGCGCCAGCAGCATGGGACAGGTTCGGGAAAAACTGTTTTTT
V gene: TRBV5-1
J gene: TRBJ1-4
D gene: TRBD1
clone size: -

CDR3 protein: CASSFDHIEYF
CDR3 DNA: TGTGCCAGCAGTTTCGATCATATTGAGTATTTT
V gene: TRBV25-1
J gene: TRBJ2-3
D gene: -
clone size: -

CDR3 protein: CASSEGWDQPQHF
CDR3 DNA: TGTGCCAGCAGTGAGGGGTGGGATCAGCCCCAGCATTTT
V gene: TRBV2
J gene: TRBJ1-5
D gene: -
clone size: -

CDR3 protein: CASSIRGIQPQHF
CDR3 DNA: TGTGCCAGTAGTATCAGGGGGATTCAGCCCCAGCATTTT
V gene: TRBV19
J gene: TRBJ1-5
D gene: TRBD1
clone size: -

CDR3 protein: CASSRPGGGGTGELFF
CDR3 DNA: TGTGCCAGCAGCCGTCCAGGGGGCGGAGGCACCGGGGAGCTGTTTTTT
V gene: TRBV5-4
J gene: TRBJ2-2
D gene: TRBD1
clone size: -

CDR3 protein: CASSLGTAISGNTIYF
CDR3 DNA: TGCGCCAGCAGCTTAGGGACAGCGATCTCTGGAAACACCATATATTTT
V gene: TRBV5-1
J gene: TRBJ1-3
D gene: TRBD1
clone size: -

CDR3 protein: CASSLGGQTLAKNIQYF
CDR3 DNA: TGTGCCAGCAGCTTAGGCGGACAGACCCTAGCCAAAAACATTCAGTACTTC
V gene: TRBV5-4
J gene: TRBJ2-4
D gene: -
clone size: -

CDR3 protein: CASSPGDSSKGYF
CDR3 DNA: TGTGCCAGCAGCCCGGGGGACAGTTCTAAAGGGTATTTT
V gene: TRBV9
J gene: TRBJ2-3
D gene: -
clone size: -

CDR3 protein: CASSIVSGGSYNEQFF
CDR3 DNA: TGTGCCAGTAGTATAGTGAGCGGGGGCTCCTACAATGAGCAGTTCTTC
V gene: TRBV19
J gene: TRBJ2-1
D gene: TRBD2
clone size: once

CDR3 protein: CASSGGTYNGYTF
CDR3 DNA: TGTGCCAGCTCGGGAGGGACTTACAATGGCTACACCTTC
V gene: TRBV2
J gene: TRBJ1-2
D gene: -
clone size: once

CDR3 protein: CASSEYGWNTEAFF
CDR3 DNA: TGTGCCAGCAGTGAATATGGGTGGAACACTGAAGCTTTCTTT
V gene: TRBV25-1
J gene: TRBJ1-1
D gene: -
clone size: once

CDR3 protein: CASSRRQSPPYNEQFF
CDR3 DNA: TGTGCCAGCAGCCGAAGACAGTCCCCTCCTTACAATGAGCAGTTCTTC
V gene: TRBV27
J gene: TRBJ2-1
D gene: -
clone size: -

CDR3 protein: CASRGRANEQFF
CDR3 DNA: TGCGCCAGCAGGGGTCGGGCCAATGAGCAGTTCTTC
V gene: TRBV5-1
J gene: TRBJ2-1
D gene: -
clone size: -

CDR3 protein: CASSLTSSNVLTF
CDR3 DNA: TGTGCCAGCAGTTTAACCAGTTCCAACGTCCTGACTTTC
V gene: TRBV28
J gene: TRBJ2-6
D gene: -
clone size: -

CDR3 protein: CASSLAGQGVPEAFF
CDR3 DNA: TGCGCCAGCAGCTTGGCGGGACAGGGGGTTCCTGAAGCTTTCTTT
V gene: TRBV5-1
J gene: TRBJ1-1
D gene: TRBD1
clone size: -

CDR3 protein: CASSPIPDLQGGEQYF
CDR3 DNA: TGTGCCAGCTCACCGATACCAGACCTGCAGGGAGGGGAGCAGTACTTC
V gene: TRBV18
J gene: TRBJ2-7
D gene: TRBD2
clone size: once

CDR3 protein: CASGTSPADTQYF
CDR3 DNA: TGCGCCAGCGGGACTAGTCCCGCAGATACGCAGTATTTT
V gene: TRBV5-1
J gene: TRBJ2-3
D gene: TRBD2
clone size: -

CDR3 protein: CASSGGTVGVQFF
CDR3 DNA: TGTGCCAGCAGCGGGGGGACAGTGGGCGTGCAGTTCTTC
V gene: TRBV9
J gene: TRBJ2-1
D gene: TRBD1
clone size: -

CDR3 protein: CASSQGPLEAFF
CDR3 DNA: TGCGCCAGCAGCCAAGGTCCCCTTGAAGCTTTCTTT
V gene: TRBV4-1
J gene: TRBJ1-1
D gene: -
clone size: -

CDR3 protein: CASSLAPGYNSPLHF
CDR3 DNA: TGTGCCAGCAGCTTGGCACCCGGCTATAATTCACCCCTCCACTTT
V gene: TRBV7-2
J gene: TRBJ1-6
D gene: -
clone size: -

CDR3 protein: CASSPGSIGETQYF
CDR3 DNA: TGTGCCAGCAGCCCAGGGTCGATTGGGGAGACCCAGTACTTC
V gene: TRBV7-3
J gene: TRBJ2-5
D gene: -
clone size: -

CDR3 protein: CASGLSAGQGALDYGYTF
CDR3 DNA: TGTGCTAGTGGTTTGTCCGCGGGACAGGGGGCATTAGACTATGGCTACACCTTC
V gene: TRBV12-5
J gene: TRBJ1-2
D gene: TRBD1
clone size: -

CDR3 protein: CASSPTGQGYQPQHF
CDR3 DNA: TGTGCCAGCAGTCCAACGGGACAGGGGTATCAGCCCCAGCATTTT
V gene: TRBV27
J gene: TRBJ1-5
D gene: TRBD1
clone size: -

CDR3 protein: CASSVGRGGGSPLHF
CDR3 DNA: TGTGCCAGCAGCGTAGGTCGAGGGGGAGGTTCACCCCTCCACTTT
V gene: TRBV9
J gene: TRBJ1-6
D gene: -
clone size: once

CDR3 protein: CASSPGRNWDYGYTF
CDR3 DNA: TGCGCCAGCAGCCCCGGAAGGAACTGGGACTATGGCTACACCTTC
V gene: TRBV5-1
J gene: TRBJ1-2
D gene: -
clone size: -

CDR3 protein: CATSGGASYEQYF
CDR3 DNA: TGTGCTACGAGCGGGGGGGCCTCCTACGAGCAGTACTTC
V gene: TRBV2
J gene: TRBJ2-7
D gene: TRBD2
clone size: -

CDR3 protein: CASSLGQGLEQYF
CDR3 DNA: TGCGCCAGCAGCTTAGGACAGGGTCTCGAGCAGTACTTC
V gene: TRBV5-1
J gene: TRBJ2-7
D gene: TRBD1
clone size: -

CDR3 protein: CASSLEGSGMDYEQYF
CDR3 DNA: TGTGCCAGCAGCTTGGAGGGGTCCGGGATGGACTACGAGCAGTACTTC
V gene: TRBV7-9
J gene: TRBJ2-7
D gene: -
clone size: -

CDR3 protein: CASMGGRQGFYEQYF
CDR3 DNA: TGTGCCTCCATGGGGGGACGGCAGGGGTTCTACGAGCAGTACTTC
V gene: TRBV10-3
J gene: TRBJ2-7
D gene: -
clone size: -

CDR3 protein: CAIRSVDTEAFF
CDR3 DNA: TGTGCCATCAGAAGCGTAGACACTGAAGCTTTCTTT
V gene: TRBV10-3
J gene: TRBJ1-1
D gene: -
clone size: -

CDR3 protein: CASIPGLGDTQYF
CDR3 DNA: TGTGCCAGCATACCAGGCCTCGGCGATACGCAGTATTTT
V gene: TRBV28
J gene: TRBJ2-3
D gene: -
clone size: -

CDR3 protein: CASSFLGGGAGETQYF
CDR3 DNA: TGTGCCAGCAGCTTCCTTGGGGGCGGGGCGGGAGAGACCCAGTACTTC
V gene: TRBV11-2
J gene: TRBJ2-5
D gene: -
clone size: -

CDR3 protein: CASRRPGVYGYTF
CDR3 DNA: TGTGCCAGCAGACGACCGGGAGTCTATGGCTACACCTTC
V gene: TRBV5-5
J gene: TRBJ1-2
D gene: -
clone size: -

CDR3 protein: CASSLVGTSGNTGELFF
CDR3 DNA: TGCGCCAGCAGCTTGGTAGGGACTAGCGGAAACACCGGGGAGCTGTTTTTT
V gene: TRBV5-1
J gene: TRBJ2-2
D gene: TRBD2
clone size: -